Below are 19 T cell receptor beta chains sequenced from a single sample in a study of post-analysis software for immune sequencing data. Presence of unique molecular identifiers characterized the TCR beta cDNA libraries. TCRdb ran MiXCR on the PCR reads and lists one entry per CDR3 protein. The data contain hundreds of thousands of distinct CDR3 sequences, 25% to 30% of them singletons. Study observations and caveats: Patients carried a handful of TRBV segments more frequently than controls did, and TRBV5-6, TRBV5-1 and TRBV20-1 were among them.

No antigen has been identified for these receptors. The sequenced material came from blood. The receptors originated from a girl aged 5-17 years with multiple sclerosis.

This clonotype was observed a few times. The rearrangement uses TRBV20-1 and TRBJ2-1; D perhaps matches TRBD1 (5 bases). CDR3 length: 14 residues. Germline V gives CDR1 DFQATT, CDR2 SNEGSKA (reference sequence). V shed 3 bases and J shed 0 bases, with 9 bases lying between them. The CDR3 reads CSASRGFSYNEQFF. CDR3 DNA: TGCAGTGCTAGTAGGGGCTTCTCCTACAATGAGCAGTTCTTC.

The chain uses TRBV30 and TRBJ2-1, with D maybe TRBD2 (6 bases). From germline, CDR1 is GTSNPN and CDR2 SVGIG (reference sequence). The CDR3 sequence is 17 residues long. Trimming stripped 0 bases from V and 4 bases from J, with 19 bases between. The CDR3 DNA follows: TGTGCCTGGAGTGTAAGCGGGTCTATAAATGAGTACAATGAGCAGTTCTTC. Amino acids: CAWSVSGSINEYNEQFF.

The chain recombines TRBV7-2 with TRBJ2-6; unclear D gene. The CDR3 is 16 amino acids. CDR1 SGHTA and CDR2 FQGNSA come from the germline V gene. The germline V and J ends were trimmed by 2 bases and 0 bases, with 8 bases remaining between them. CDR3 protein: CASSLWASSGANVLTF. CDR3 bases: TGTGCCAGCAGCTTATGGGCAAGCTCTGGGGCCAACGTCCTGACTTTC.

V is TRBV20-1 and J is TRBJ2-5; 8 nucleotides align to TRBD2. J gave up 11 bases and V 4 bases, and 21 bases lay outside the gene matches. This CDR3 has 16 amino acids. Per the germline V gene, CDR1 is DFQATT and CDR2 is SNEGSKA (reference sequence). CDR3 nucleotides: TGCAGTGCTAATACCAGGACTAGCCTTGGAATGAATGAGCAGTACTTC. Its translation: CSANTRTSLGMNEQYF.

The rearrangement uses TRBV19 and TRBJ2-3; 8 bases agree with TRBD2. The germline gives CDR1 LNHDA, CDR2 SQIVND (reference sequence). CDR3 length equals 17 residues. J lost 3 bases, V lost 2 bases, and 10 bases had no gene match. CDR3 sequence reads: CASSIMASGSVTDTQYF. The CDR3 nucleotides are TGTGCCAGTAGTATAATGGCGAGCGGGAGTGTGACAGATACGCAGTATTTT.

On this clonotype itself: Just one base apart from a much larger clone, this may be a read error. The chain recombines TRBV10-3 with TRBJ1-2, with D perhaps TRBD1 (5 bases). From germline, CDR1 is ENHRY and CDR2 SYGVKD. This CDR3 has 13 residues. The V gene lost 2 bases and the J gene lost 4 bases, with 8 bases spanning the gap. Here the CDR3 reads CAISERDGYGYTF. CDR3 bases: TGTGCCATCAGTGAGCGGGACGGCTATGGCTACACCTTC.

The CDR3 nucleotides are TGCAGTGCTAGAGATCTGGTCTGGACAAGGGGAGAGACCCAGTACTTC. The encoded protein is CSARDLVWTRGETQYF. V is TRBV20-1 and J is TRBJ2-5; possible D gene TRBD1, 5 bases. V lost 0 bases and J 4 bases, leaving 18 bases between the germline ends. CDR3 length equals 16 residues. The V gene's germline CDR1 is DFQATT and CDR2 SNEGSKA (reference sequence).

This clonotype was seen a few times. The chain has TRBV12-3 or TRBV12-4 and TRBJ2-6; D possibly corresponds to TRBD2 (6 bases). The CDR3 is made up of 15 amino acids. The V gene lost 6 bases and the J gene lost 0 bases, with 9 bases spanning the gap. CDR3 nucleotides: TGTGCCAGCAGACTCGGGAGCTCTGGGGCCAACGTCCTGACTTTC. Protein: CASRLGSSGANVLTF.

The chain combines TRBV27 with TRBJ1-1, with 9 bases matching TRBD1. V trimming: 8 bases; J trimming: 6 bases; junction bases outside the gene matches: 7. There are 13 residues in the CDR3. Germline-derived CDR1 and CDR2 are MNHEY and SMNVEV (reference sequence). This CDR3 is CASRGQGKSEAFF. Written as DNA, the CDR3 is TGTGCCAGCCGGGGACAGGGAAAATCTGAAGCTTTCTTT.

Written as DNA, the CDR3 is TGTGCCAGCAGTTCCTCAGGGCACCAAGAGACCCAGTACTTC. Its translation: CASSSSGHQETQYF. V and J are TRBV12-3 or TRBV12-4 and TRBJ2-4; perhaps TRBD1 as D (5 bases). Gene TRBJ2-5 matches the end of the DNA better, so the J call may be wrong. The CDR3 totals 14 residues.

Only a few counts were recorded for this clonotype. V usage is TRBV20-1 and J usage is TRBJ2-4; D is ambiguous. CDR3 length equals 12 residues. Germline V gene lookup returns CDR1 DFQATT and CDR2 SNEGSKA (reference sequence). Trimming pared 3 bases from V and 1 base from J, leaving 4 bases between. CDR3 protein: CSASPAKNIQYF. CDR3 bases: TGCAGTGCTAGTCCGGCCAAAAACATTCAGTACTTC.

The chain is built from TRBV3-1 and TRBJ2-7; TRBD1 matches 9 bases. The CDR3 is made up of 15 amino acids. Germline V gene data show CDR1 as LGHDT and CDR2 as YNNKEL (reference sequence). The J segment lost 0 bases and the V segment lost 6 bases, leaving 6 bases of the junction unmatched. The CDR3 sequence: CASSTGGLSSYEQYF. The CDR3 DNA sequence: TGTGCCAGCAGTACAGGGGGCTTGTCCTCCTACGAGCAGTACTTC.

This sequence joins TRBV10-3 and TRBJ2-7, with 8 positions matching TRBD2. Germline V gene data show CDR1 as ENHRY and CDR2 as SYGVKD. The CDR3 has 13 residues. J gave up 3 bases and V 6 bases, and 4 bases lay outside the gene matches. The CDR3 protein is CAIRGTSGYEQYF. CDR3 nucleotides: TGTGCCATCAGAGGAACTAGCGGCTACGAGCAGTACTTC.

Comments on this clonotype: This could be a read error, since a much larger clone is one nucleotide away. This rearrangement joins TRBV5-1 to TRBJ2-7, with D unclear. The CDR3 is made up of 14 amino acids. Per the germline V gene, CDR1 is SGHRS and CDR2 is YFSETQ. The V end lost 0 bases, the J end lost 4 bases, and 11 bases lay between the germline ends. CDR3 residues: CASSLDTTHYEQYF. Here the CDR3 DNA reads TGCGCCAGCAGCTTGGACACGACGCATTACGAGCAGTACTTC.

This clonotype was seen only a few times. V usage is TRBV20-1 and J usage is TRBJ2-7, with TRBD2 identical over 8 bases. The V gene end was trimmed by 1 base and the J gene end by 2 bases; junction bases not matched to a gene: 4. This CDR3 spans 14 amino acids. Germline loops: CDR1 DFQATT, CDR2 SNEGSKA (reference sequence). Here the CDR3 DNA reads TGCAGTGCTAGAGTTGGACTAGCCCCCTACGAGCAGTACTTC. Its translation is CSARVGLAPYEQYF.

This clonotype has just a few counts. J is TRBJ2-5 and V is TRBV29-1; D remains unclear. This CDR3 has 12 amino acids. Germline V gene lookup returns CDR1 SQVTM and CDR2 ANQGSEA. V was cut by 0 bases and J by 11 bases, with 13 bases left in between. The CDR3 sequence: CSVEDRRLQQYF. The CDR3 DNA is TGCAGCGTTGAAGATCGGAGACTCCAGCAGTACTTC.

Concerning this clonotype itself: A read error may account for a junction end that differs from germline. CDR3 amino acids: CASRGINYGHTF. CDR3 sequence (DNA): TGTGCCAGTCGTGGGATCAACTATGGCCACACCTTC. The J gene is TRBJ1-2, the V gene TRBV25-1; D gene uncertain. This CDR3 is built from 12 residues. The V gene's germline CDR1 is MGHDK and CDR2 SYGVNS.

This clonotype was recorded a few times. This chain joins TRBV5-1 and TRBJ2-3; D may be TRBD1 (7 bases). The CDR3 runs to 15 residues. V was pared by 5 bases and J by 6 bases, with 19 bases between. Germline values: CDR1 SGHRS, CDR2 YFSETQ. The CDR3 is CASSWGDREADTQYF. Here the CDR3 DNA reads TGCGCCAGCAGTTGGGGTGACAGGGAGGCGGATACGCAGTATTTT.

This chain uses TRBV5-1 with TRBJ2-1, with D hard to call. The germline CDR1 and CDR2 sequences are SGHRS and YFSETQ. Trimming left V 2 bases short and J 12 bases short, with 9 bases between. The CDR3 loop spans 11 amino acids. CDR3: CASSFDMVQFF. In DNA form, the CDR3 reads TGCGCCAGCAGCTTTGACATGGTGCAGTTCTTC.